Described below is a single T cell receptor beta chain sequence and its context. From germline, CDR1 is LNHDA and CDR2 SQIVND (reference sequence). Trimming removed 3 bases at V and 0 bases at J, with 8 bases between. There are 14 residues in the CDR3. This specimen belongs to a study of blood T cell repertoires in COVID-19. Here immunoSEQ multiplex PCR was the method, and the copy in TCRdb shows in-frame clones only, minus some. The sample has 250,000 to 300,000 clones; 70% to 90% are singletons. The rearrangement uses TRBV19 and TRBJ2-5; D is unclear. Sequenced input: peripheral blood. This TCR derives from a man aged 18 to 29 with active or convalescent COVID-19. The CDR3: CASSIWLDQETQYF. DNA of the CDR3: TGTGCCAGTAGTATTTGGCTGGACCAAGAGACCCAGTACTTC. The full variable domain, its missing parts supplied by reference TRBV19 and TRBJ2-5, is DGGITQSPKYLFRKEGQNVTLSCEQNLNHDAMYWYRQDPGQGLRLIYYSQIVNDFQKGDIAEGYSVSREKKESFPLTVTSAQKNPTAFYLCASSIWLDQETQYFGPGTRLLVL.